Listed below are T cell receptor beta chains from one sample, sequenced in a study of technical replicates of blood from four donors. TCRdb's table, derived via immunoSEQ multiplex PCR, lists solely in-frame clones and lacks some. The data show tens of thousands of clones, roughly 92% seen once. Specimen: T cells isolated from PBMCs. The origin of the receptors is a human donor in good health. The conserved cysteine and the conserved F or W are not part of the CDR3 here. D genes are given only for firm matches.

TRBV4-1	TRBJ2-3	-	ASSQDPSADTQY
TRBV7-2	TRBJ2-7	TRBD1	ASSRRDRGLHEQY
TRBV30	TRBJ2-7	-	AWSLGDNYEQY
TRBV25-1	TRBJ2-2	TRBD1	ASSDRQGHTGELF
TRBV10-3	TRBJ2-3	TRBD2	AISSGSPDTQY
TRBV6-4	TRBJ1-5	TRBD1	ASQVDRGNQPQH
TRBV7-6	TRBJ2-7	-	ASSLTGREQY
TRBV29-1	TRBJ1-1	TRBD1	SVRQGLNTEAF
TRBV28	TRBJ1-2	-	ASSTIRSANYGYT
TRBV11-3	TRBJ2-7	TRBD1	ASSEWDRDYEQY
TRBV27	TRBJ2-7	TRBD2	ASSLSSGRAHGEQY
TRBV5-1	TRBJ2-7	TRBD1	ASSLLQGMNEQY
TRBV13	TRBJ2-7	TRBD2	ASSLGLAGGGAYEQY
TRBV5-6	TRBJ2-7	TRBD2	ASSSTSGAPLYLYEQY
TRBV7-6	TRBJ2-5	TRBD2	ASSPPSGIKRETQY
TRBV5-1	TRBJ2-5	TRBD2	ASSNLGGKETQY
TRBV30	TRBJ2-7	-	AWSLRQSEQY